Listed here is a single T cell receptor (beta chain). This sample was taken from a study of blood T cell repertoires in COVID-19. In germline, CDR1 is MGHRA, CDR2 YSYEKL. The CDR3 spans 16 residues. V dropped 3 bases and J dropped 0 bases, with 14 bases sitting between them. Per the original methods: Reference gene primer amplification gave estimated nucleated cell counts. Profiling relied on immunoSEQ multiplex PCR, and the TCRdb table lists in-frame clones only, not all of them. Clonal size and the V and J genes are those of that table, whereas D and trimming came from the DNA. The table shows 28,000 or so clones, with around 83% occurring only once.

This TCR was recovered from a man between 65 and 80 years old with acute or convalescent COVID-19. The V call is TRBV4-1, the J call TRBJ1-2; D possibly corresponds to TRBD1 (6 bases). The sample comprised peripheral blood. In DNA, the CDR3 is TGCGCCAGCAGCCACAACCTCAGGGGATCTAACTATGGCTACACCTTC. It specifies CASSHNLRGSNYGYTF.